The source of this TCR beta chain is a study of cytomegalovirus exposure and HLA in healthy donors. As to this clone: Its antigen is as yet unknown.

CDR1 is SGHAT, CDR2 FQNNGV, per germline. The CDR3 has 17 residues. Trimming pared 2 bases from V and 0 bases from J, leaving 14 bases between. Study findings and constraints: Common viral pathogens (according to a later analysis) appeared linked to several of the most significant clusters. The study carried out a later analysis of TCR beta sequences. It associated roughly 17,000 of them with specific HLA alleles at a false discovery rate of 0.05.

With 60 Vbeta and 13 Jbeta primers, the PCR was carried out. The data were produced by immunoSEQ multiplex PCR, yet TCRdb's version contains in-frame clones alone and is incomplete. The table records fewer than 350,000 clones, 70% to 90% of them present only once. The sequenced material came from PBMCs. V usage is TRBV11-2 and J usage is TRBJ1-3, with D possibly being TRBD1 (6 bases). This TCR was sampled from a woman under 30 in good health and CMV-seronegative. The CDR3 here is CASSLYGQTTSGNTIYF. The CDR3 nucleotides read TGTGCCAGCAGCTTATACGGACAGACCACCTCTGGAAACACCATATATTTT.